This T cell receptor (beta chain) originates from a study of PD-1 blockade in classical Hodgkin lymphoma. Study-wide points: Patients who began taking nivolumab under 1 year after ASCT were left out.

Relapse after autologous stem cell transplantation occurred in every patient, and brentuximab vedotin exposure varied. Some clones are missing from TCRdb's copy, which holds only in-frame ones; the method was immunoSEQ multiplex PCR. Among 80,000 to 100,000 clones listed, 80% to 90% were seen once. This CDR3 comprises 15 residues. The junction had 0 bases not matched to a gene; V was cut back by 6 bases and J by 1 base. Per the germline V gene, CDR1 is MNHEY and CDR2 is SVGAGI. Concerning this clone: What it binds is not known.

The TCR originated in a human donor with classical Hodgkin lymphoma. V and J are TRBV6-5 and TRBJ2-2; the match to TRBD2 covers 12 bases. Sample: peripheral blood mononuclear cells (PBMCs), taken before the second cycle of nivolumab. In DNA, the CDR3 is TGTGCCAGCAGACTAGCGGGAGGGAACACCGGGGAGCTGTTTTTT. Protein: CASRLAGGNTGELFF.